This TCR beta chain was sequenced for a study of blood T cell repertoires in COVID-19. The germline V and J ends were trimmed by 1 base and 0 bases, with 13 bases remaining between them. Germline values: CDR1 MNHNS, CDR2 SASEGT. This CDR3 has 17 amino acids. Original handling: How many nucleated cells were present was estimated from reference gene primer amplification. Data came from immunoSEQ multiplex PCR; TCRdb stores just in-frame clones and leaves some out. For V, J and clone size, that table is used; D and trimming come from the DNA. The sample lists over 100,000 clones, around nine tenths occurring once. Enrolled during active infection, Seattle patients were then followed longitudinally.

Sequencing used peripheral blood. The receptor was isolated from a woman in her 70s with COVID-19, enrolled during active disease. The chain links TRBV6-1 to TRBJ1-5; D is undetermined. The CDR3 spells CASSEVLQTHSNQPQHF. As DNA, the CDR3 is TGTGCCAGCAGTGAAGTGTTACAGACCCATAGCAATCAGCCCCAGCATTTT.